Within the sample, the clone carrying this T cell receptor (beta chain) is medium-sized (0.01 to 0.1%). This sample includes further DNA sequences coding for the same CDR3. Measured with immunoSEQ multiplex PCR; TCRdb has only the in-frame clones, and not every one. The sample lists some 81,000 clones, approximately 86% occurring once. This specimen comes from a study of OX40 agonist ivuxolimab in advanced cancers. CDR3 length equals 13 residues. The germline V gene encodes CDR1 SGHVS and CDR2 FNYEAQ. Trimming took off 5 bases at V and 2 bases at J, with 9 bases between the two ends. V usage is TRBV7-6 and J usage is TRBJ1-1; perhaps TRBD1 as D (6 bases). The origin of this receptor is an adult with an advanced solid tumor such as melanoma, head and neck, liver or kidney cancer. The material was CD4+ or CD8+ T cells sorted from blood, obtained in a trial of the OX40 agonist ivuxolimab. CDR3 nucleotide sequence: TGTGCCAGCAGCGCGGACAGTAACACTGAAGCTTTCTTT. Translating gives CASSADSNTEAFF.